This is a list of T cell receptor beta chains from one sample in a study of T cells in Graves' hyperthyroidism and ophthalmopathy. TCRdb independently ran MiXCR on the multiplex PCR reads; one entry per CDR3 protein. The sample shows some 370,000 distinct CDR3 sequences, about a sixth of them seen only once. Sequencing was performed on blood. Receptors originate from a woman in her 30s with Graves' hyperthyroidism that later progressed to Graves' ophthalmopathy. CDR3s include the opening cysteine and the closing phenylalanine or tryptophan. The D gene is left open where the match is weak. Some rows mark clone size as missing; the rest say once, few, many or name a class of expanded clone.

D gene	CDR3 length	V gene	J gene	clone size	CDR3 protein	CDR3 DNA
TRBD1	13	TRBV4-1	TRBJ2-1	.	CASSQPGGNEQFF	TGCGCCAGCAGCCAACCAGGGGGCAATGAGCAGTTCTTC
.	14	TRBV7-9	TRBJ2-7	many	CASSFREVLYEQYF	TGTGCCAGCAGCTTTCGGGAAGTCCTTTACGAGCAGTACTTC
TRBD1	15	TRBV28	TRBJ1-4	many	CASKLPGQANEKLFF	TGTGCCAGCAAGCTACCGGGACAGGCAAATGAAAAACTGTTTTTT
.	15	TRBV28	TRBJ2-7	many	CASSSTRTSQYEQYF	TGTGCCAGCAGTTCTACGAGGACGTCCCAATACGAGCAGTACTTC
.	11	TRBV6-1	TRBJ2-5	many	CASSSGGTQYF	TGTGCCAGCAGTTCAGGAGGGACCCAGTACTTC
TRBD1	11	TRBV30	TRBJ1-2	many	CASPQGGGYTF	TGTGCCTCCCCACAGGGGGGAGGCTACACCTTC
.	14	TRBV14	TRBJ1-2	.	CASSFGQARGGYTF	TGTGCCAGCAGCTTCGGACAAGCCCGCGGTGGCTACACCTTC
.	15	TRBV20-1	TRBJ2-5	.	CSARAVERGGETQYF	TGCAGTGCTAGAGCAGTGGAGAGGGGAGGAGAGACCCAGTACTTC
.	15	TRBV29-1	TRBJ1-1	many	CSVAGKGAFSTEAFF	TGCAGCGTTGCGGGGAAAGGGGCCTTTTCCACTGAAGCTTTCTTT
.	13	TRBV5-6	TRBJ2-5	.	CASSHAGRETQYF	TGTGCCAGCAGCCATGCGGGTCGAGAGACCCAGTACTTC
.	14	TRBV11-3	TRBJ2-1	few	CASSSGTRGNEQFF	TGTGCCAGCAGCTCCGGGACTCGAGGTAATGAGCAGTTCTTC
TRBD2	13	TRBV12-3/TRBV12-4	TRBJ2-7	many	CASSLRSSGEQYF	TGTGCCAGCAGTTTAAGGTCTAGCGGTGAGCAGTACTTC
.	15	TRBV7-9	TRBJ2-1	many	CASSGGPTGYNEQFF	TGTGCCAGCAGCGGAGGGCCGACAGGATACAATGAGCAGTTCTTC
.	15	TRBV5-1	TRBJ1-6	.	CASSLAGVGSSPLHF	TGCGCCAGCAGCTTGGCCGGCGTTGGCAGTTCACCCCTCCACTTT
.	12	TRBV29-1	TRBJ2-5	many	CSVKQVGETQYF	TGCAGCGTTAAACAGGTTGGGGAGACCCAGTACTTC
TRBD2	16	TRBV12-5	TRBJ2-1	many	CASGLVERGGMNEQFF	TGTGCTAGTGGTTTGGTAGAGCGGGGGGGGATGAATGAGCAGTTCTTC
TRBD2	22	TRBV12-3/TRBV12-4	TRBJ2-7	many	CASSSSRSLRGGTRPSSYEQYF	TGTGCCAGCAGTTCTTCTCGGTCTTTACGGGGGGGGACGCGCCCGAGCTCCTACGAGCAGTACTTC
.	15	TRBV28	TRBJ2-4	.	CASSLAVLAKNIQYF	TGTGCCAGCAGTTTAGCGGTTCTAGCCAAAAACATTCAGTACTTC
TRBD1	13	TRBV12-3/TRBV12-4	TRBJ2-5	.	CASLQGGRETQYF	TGCGCCAGTCTACAGGGGGGAAGGGAGACCCAGTACTTC
.	14	TRBV7-2	TRBJ2-3	many	CASSLGGGPDTQYF	TGTGCCAGCAGCTTAGGGGGGGGCCCAGATACGCAGTATTTT
TRBD2	17	TRBV6-1	TRBJ2-2	many	CASSASTSGGDTGELFF	TGTGCCAGCAGTGCATCAACTAGCGGAGGGGACACCGGGGAGCTGTTTTTT
TRBD2	18	TRBV4-1	TRBJ2-1	.	CASSQAVWGGSGYNEQFF	TGCGCCAGCAGCCAGGCCGTTTGGGGCGGGAGTGGCTACAATGAGCAGTTCTTC
.	13	TRBV18	TRBJ1-1	few	CASQTGLNTEAFF	TGTGCCAGCCAAACCGGGCTGAACACTGAAGCTTTCTTT
.	13	TRBV29-1	TRBJ2-4	.	CSVEGGIRDIQYF	TGCAGCGTTGAGGGGGGAATTCGGGACATTCAGTACTTC
TRBD1	14	TRBV2	TRBJ2-3	many	CASSGGQGTDTQYF	TGTGCCAGCAGTGGGGGACAGGGCACAGATACGCAGTATTTT
.	16	TRBV10-2	TRBJ2-7	many	CASRGFKTERAYEQYF	TGCGCCAGCAGGGGATTTAAGACAGAACGAGCCTACGAGCAGTACTTC
.	15	TRBV30	TRBJ2-6	.	CAWSVGAAGANVLTF	TGTGCCTGGAGTGTAGGTGCGGCTGGGGCCAACGTCCTGACTTTC
.	16	TRBV3-1	TRBJ2-3	many	CASSQNFLDRTDTQYF	TGTGCCAGCAGCCAAAATTTCCTGGATCGCACAGATACGCAGTATTTT
.	14	TRBV5-1	TRBJ2-5	.	CASGFGGNQETQYF	TGCGCCAGCGGCTTTGGGGGCAACCAAGAGACCCAGTACTTC
TRBD1	15	TRBV7-9	TRBJ1-4	few	CASSTQGPGNEKLFF	TGTGCCAGCAGCACACAGGGGCCCGGGAATGAAAAACTGTTTTTT
TRBD1	15	TRBV5-1	TRBJ2-7	few	CASSSRGQGIYEQYF	TGCGCCAGCAGCTCCCGGGGACAGGGAATATACGAGCAGTACTTC